This T cell receptor (beta chain) was obtained from a study of cytomegalovirus exposure and HLA in healthy donors. Study findings and constraints: What a later analysis reportedly showed was that an Asian-associated ancestry cluster had fewer N-insertions than the 666-donor mean. A highly shared variant cluster was judged a likely technical artifact. Later analysis demonstrated an association between a missense DCLRE1C variant and TCR beta V- and J-gene trimming.

This CDR3 has 15 residues. Germline V gene data show CDR1 as SGHDN and CDR2 as FVKESK. The ends were cut back, 2 bases at V and 5 bases at J, with 14 bases in the middle. As to this clone: Its antigen is not known.

Researchers ran the PCR with 60 Vbeta and 13 Jbeta primers. The method was immunoSEQ multiplex PCR; TCRdb's version includes in-frame clones alone and lacks a portion of them. The sample contains about 120,000 clones, roughly three fifths of which appear only once. The TCR was taken from a woman aged 40 to 55 in good health and CMV-seropositive. This rearrangement joins TRBV14 to TRBJ2-3; D not resolved. Material: PBMCs. The CDR3 nucleotides read TGTGCCAGCAGCCAATTACAACGGGTAGGAGATACGCAGTATTTT. Protein sequence: CASSQLQRVGDTQYF.